Given below is one T cell receptor beta chain in context. This record comes from a study of blood T cell repertoires in COVID-19. Overall study context: Acute-phase and convalescent COVID-19 samples originated in the United States, Italy and Spain. In each case, the material was cDNA or gDNA derived from T cells, B-cell-depleted T cells, or PBMCs.

Source study methods: Estimation of nucleated cell counts relied on the amplification of reference gene primers. The data were produced by immunoSEQ multiplex PCR, yet TCRdb's version contains in-frame clones alone and is incomplete. The V and J calls and clone size were taken over from that table, and D and trimming were inferred from the DNA. The profile shows approximately 50,000 clones, 89% of them singletons. The sequence came from a human donor in a cohort sampled during active COVID-19. The sequenced sample consisted of peripheral blood.

Written as DNA, the CDR3 is TGTGCCAGCAGCTTATTCCCCCGGGACAAATACAATGAGCAGTTCTTC. Translated, it gives CASSLFPRDKYNEQFF. The V gene is TRBV7-2, the J gene TRBJ2-1, with D possibly TRBD1 on 6 matching bases. The CDR3 runs to 16 residues. Trimming cost V 2 bases and J 4 bases, with 15 bases left between them. CDR1 SGHTA and CDR2 FQGNSA come from the germline V gene.